This TCR beta chain stems from a study of blood T cell repertoires in COVID-19. About the research overall: The study drew acute and convalescent COVID-19 samples from the United States, Italy and Spain.

This clone has a handful of counts. Libraries were prepared by immunoSEQ multiplex PCR; TCRdb keeps only in-frame clonotypes and omits some of them. Of 160,000 or so clones in the sample, about 88% were seen once. Germline V gives CDR1 SGDLS, CDR2 YYNGEE. V shed 0 bases and J shed 4 bases, with 7 bases lying between them. The CDR3 contains 13 residues. The rearrangement joins TRBV9 to TRBJ1-2; D gene unclear. Sequencing was done on a sample of peripheral blood. This receptor was taken from a man in his forties or fifties with acute or convalescent COVID-19. The CDR3 sequence is CASSVAPGYGYTF. DNA of the CDR3: TGTGCCAGCAGCGTAGCGCCGGGCTATGGCTACACCTTC.